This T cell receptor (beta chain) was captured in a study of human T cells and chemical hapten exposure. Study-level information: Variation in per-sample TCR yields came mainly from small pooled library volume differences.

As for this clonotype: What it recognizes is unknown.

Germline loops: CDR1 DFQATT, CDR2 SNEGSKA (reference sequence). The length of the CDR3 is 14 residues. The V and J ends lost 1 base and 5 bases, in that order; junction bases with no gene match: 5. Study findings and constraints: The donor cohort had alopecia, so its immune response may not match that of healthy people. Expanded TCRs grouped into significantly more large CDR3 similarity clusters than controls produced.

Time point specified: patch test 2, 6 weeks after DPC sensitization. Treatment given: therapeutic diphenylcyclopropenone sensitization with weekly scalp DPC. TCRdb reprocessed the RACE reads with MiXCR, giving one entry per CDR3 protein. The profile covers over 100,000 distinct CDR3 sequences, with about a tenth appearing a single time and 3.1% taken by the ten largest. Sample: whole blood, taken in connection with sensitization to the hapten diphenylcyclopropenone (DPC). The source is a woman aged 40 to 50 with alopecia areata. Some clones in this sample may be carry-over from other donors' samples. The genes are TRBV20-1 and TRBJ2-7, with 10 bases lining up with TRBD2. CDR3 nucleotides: TGCAGTGCTAGAGGGGGACTAGCGATCCACGAGCAGTACTTC. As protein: CSARGGLAIHEQYF.